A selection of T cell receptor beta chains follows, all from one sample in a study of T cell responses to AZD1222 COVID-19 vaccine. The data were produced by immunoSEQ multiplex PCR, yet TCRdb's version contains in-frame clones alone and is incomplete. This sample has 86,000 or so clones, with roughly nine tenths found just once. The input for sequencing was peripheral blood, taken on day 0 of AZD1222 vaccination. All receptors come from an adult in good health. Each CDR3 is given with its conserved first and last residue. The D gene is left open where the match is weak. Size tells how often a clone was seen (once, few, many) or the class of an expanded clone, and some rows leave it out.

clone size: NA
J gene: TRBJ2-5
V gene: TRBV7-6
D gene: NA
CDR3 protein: CASSLTLPGPFQETQYF
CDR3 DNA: TGTGCCAGCAGCTTAACCCTCCCGGGACCCTTCCAAGAGACCCAGTACTTC

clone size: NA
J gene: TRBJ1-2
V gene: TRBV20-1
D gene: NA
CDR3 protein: CSASAENPIYGYTF
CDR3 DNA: TGCAGTGCTAGTGCCGAAAACCCAATCTATGGCTACACCTTC

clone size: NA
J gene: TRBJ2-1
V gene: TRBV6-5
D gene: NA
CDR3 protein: CASSLGHYNEQFF
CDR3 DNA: TGTGCCAGCAGCCTAGGTCATTACAATGAGCAGTTCTTC

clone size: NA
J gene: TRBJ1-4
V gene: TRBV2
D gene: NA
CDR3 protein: CASSVQLLNEKLFF
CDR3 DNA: TGTGCCAGCAGTGTTCAGTTGCTGAATGAAAAACTGTTTTTT

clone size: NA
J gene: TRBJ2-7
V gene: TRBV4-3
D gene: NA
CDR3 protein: CASSQDGSGRPYEQYF
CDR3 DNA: TGCGCCAGCAGCCAAGATGGGTCAGGGCGGCCCTACGAGCAGTACTTC

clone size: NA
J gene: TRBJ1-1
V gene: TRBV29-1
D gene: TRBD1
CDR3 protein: CSGERQGSLGEAFF
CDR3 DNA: TGCAGCGGAGAACGACAGGGGAGTTTAGGTGAAGCTTTCTTT

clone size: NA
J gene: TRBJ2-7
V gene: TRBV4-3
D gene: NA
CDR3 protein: CASSQTLNYEQYF
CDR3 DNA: TGCGCCAGCAGCCAAACCTTGAACTACGAGCAGTACTTC

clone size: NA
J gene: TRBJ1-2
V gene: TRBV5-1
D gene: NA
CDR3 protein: CASSLATSNYGYTF
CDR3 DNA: TGCGCCAGCAGCTTGGCTACTTCTAACTATGGCTACACCTTC

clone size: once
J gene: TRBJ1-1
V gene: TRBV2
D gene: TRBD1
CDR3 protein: CASSARQGPNTEAFF
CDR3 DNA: TGTGCCAGCAGTGCGAGACAGGGTCCAAACACTGAAGCTTTCTTT

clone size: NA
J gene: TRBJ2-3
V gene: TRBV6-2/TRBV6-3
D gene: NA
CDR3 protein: CASSSTGVRTDTQYF
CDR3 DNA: TGTGCCAGCAGTTCGACGGGAGTAAGGACAGATACGCAGTATTTT

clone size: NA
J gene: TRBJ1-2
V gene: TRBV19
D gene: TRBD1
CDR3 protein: CASSIGTVYGYTF
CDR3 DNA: TGTGCCAGTAGTATCGGGACAGTCTATGGCTACACCTTC

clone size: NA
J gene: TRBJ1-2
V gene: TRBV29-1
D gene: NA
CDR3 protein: CSVEGFRGYGYTF
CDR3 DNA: TGCAGCGTTGAAGGGTTTCGGGGATATGGCTACACCTTC

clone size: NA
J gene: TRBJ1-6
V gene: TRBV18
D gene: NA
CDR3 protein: CASSPLQASYNSPLHF
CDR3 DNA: TGTGCCAGCTCACCATTGCAGGCCTCCTATAATTCACCCCTCCACTTT

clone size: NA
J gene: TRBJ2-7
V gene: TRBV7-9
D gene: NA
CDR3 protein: CASSLGGWSRSSSSYEQYF
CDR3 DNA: TGTGCCAGCAGCCTAGGGGGGTGGTCTAGGTCGTCGAGCTCCTACGAGCAGTACTTC

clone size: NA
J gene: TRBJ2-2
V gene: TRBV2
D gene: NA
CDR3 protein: CATRAQAANTGELFF
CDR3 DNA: TGTGCCACCCGCGCGCAGGCCGCGAACACCGGGGAGCTGTTTTTT

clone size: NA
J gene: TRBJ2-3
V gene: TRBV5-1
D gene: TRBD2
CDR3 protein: CASSVGTTLYTDTQYF
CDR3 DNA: TGCGCCAGCAGCGTCGGGACTACCCTTTACACAGATACGCAGTATTTT

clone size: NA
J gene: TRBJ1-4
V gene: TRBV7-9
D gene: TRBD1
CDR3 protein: CASSLAQGGEKLFF
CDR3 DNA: TGTGCCAGCAGCTTAGCTCAGGGGGGCGAAAAACTGTTTTTT

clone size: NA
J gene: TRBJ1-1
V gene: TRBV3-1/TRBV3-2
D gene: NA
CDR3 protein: CASSRTRGRNTEAFF
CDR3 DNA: TGTGCCAGCAGCCGAACCCGGGGGCGAAACACTGAAGCTTTCTTT

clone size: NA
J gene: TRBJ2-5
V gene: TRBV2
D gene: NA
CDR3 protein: CASRGNGETQYF
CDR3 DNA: TGTGCCAGCAGGGGGAATGGAGAGACCCAGTACTTC

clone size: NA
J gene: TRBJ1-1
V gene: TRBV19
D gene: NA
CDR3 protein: CASLGARTRNTEAFF
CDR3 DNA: TGTGCCAGCCTAGGTGCCCGAACACGGAACACTGAAGCTTTCTTT

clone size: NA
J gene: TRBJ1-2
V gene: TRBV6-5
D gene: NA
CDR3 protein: CASSYSGNYGYTF
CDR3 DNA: TGTGCCAGCAGTTACTCGGGTAACTATGGCTACACCTTC

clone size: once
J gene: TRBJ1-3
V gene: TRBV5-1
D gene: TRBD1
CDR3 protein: CASSLVGQASGNTIYF
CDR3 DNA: TGCGCCAGCAGCTTGGTGGGACAGGCCTCTGGAAACACCATATATTTT

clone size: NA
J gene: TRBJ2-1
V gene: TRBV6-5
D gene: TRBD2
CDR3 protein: CASSIGGSVFNEQFF
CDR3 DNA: TGTGCCAGCAGCATAGGCGGGAGCGTTTTCAATGAGCAGTTCTTC

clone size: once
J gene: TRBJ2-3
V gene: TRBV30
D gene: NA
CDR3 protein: CAWSPDSRRTDTQYF
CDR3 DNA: TGTGCCTGGAGTCCGGACAGTCGCCGCACAGATACGCAGTATTTT

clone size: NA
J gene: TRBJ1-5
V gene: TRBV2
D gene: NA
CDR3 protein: CASKSEAGRNQPQHF
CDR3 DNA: TGTGCCAGCAAATCGGAGGCAGGGCGAAATCAGCCCCAGCATTTT

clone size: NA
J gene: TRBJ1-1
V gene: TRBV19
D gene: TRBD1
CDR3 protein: CASKGAATGAFF
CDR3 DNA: TGTGCCAGTAAGGGGGCGGCCACGGGGGCTTTCTTT

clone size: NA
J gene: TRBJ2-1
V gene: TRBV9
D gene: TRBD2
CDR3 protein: CASSPGASGSGEQFF
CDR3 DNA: TGTGCCAGCAGTCCAGGGGCTAGCGGGAGCGGTGAGCAGTTCTTC

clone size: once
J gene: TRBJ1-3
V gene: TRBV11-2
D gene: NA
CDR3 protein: CASSLVGGSGNTIYF
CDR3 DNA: TGTGCCAGCAGCTTAGTCGGGGGGTCTGGAAACACCATATATTTT

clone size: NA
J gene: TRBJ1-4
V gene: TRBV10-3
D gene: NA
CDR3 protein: CAISDGAGRSEKLFF
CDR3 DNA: TGTGCCATCAGTGACGGGGCAGGGAGAAGTGAAAAACTGTTTTTT

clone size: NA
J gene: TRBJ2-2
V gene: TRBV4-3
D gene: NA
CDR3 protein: CASSPHGTGSNTGELFF
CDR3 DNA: TGCGCCAGCAGCCCCCACGGAACAGGGAGCAACACCGGGGAGCTGTTTTTT

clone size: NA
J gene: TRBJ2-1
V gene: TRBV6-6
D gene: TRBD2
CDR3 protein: CASSPLGTSGYNEQFF
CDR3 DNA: TGTGCCAGCAGTCCGCTAGGGACTAGCGGGTACAATGAGCAGTTCTTC

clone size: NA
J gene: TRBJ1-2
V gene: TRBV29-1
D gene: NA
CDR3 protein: CSVLAMVGGGYTF
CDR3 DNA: TGCAGCGTTTTGGCCATGGTTGGGGGTGGCTACACCTTC

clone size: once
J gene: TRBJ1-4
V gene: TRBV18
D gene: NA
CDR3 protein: CASSSDARGLNEKLFF
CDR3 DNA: TGTGCCAGCTCCAGCGATGCCAGAGGTCTTAATGAAAAACTGTTTTTT